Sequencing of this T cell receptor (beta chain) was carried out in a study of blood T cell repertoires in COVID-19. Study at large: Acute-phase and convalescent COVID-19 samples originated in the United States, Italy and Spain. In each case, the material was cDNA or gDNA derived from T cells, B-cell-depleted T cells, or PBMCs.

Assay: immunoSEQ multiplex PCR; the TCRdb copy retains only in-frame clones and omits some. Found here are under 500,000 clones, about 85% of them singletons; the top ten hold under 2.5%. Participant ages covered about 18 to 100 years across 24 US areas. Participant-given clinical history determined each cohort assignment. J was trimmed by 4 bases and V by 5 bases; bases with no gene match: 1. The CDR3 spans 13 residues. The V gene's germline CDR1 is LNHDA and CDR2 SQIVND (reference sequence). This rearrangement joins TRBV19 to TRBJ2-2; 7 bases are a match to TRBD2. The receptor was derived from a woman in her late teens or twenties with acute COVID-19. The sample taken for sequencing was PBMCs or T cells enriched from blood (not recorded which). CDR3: CASSRGVTGELFF. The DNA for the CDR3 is TGTGCCAGTAGTCGGGGGGTCACCGGGGAGCTGTTTTTT.